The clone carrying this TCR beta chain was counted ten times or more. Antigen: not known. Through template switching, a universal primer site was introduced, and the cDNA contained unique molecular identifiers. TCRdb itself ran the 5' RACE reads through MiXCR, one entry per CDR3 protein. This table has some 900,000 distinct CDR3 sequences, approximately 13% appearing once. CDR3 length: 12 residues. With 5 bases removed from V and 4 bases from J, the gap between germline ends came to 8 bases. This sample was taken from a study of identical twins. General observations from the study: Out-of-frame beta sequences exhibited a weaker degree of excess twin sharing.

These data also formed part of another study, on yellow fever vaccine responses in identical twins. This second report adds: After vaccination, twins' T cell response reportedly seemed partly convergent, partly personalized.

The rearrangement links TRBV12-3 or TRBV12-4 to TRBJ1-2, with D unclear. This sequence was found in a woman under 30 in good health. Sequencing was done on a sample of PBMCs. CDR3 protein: CASSGDSYGYTF. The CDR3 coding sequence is TGTGCCAGCAGTGGGGATTCCTATGGCTACACCTTC.